This entry is about one TCR beta chain. The specificity of this receptor is unknown. No per-base quality is available; no much larger clone lies one base away. Peripheral blood CD8+ and CD4+ T cells from healthy donors, Susac syndrome patients and multiple sclerosis patients were profiled by high-throughput TCR beta sequencing. Healthy donors were age- and sex-matched controls. Bulk CD8+ and CD4+ T cells were purified by magnetic negative isolation, while CD8+ TEMRA cells were enriched using FACS. Blood was drawn into EDTA tubes, processed within 24 hours, and PBMCs were isolated by density gradient centrifugation. PBMCs intended for TCR sequencing were cryopreserved in liquid nitrogen and thawed later in a water bath at 37 degrees C. A purity of at least 90% was achieved for sorted or isolated CD4+, CD8+ and CD8+ TEMRA cells. RNA was extracted with the RNeasy kit and roughly 0.45 to 1 ug was reverse transcribed using random hexamers. The immunoSEQ multiplex PCR assay, which covers 54 Vbeta and 13 Jbeta segments, was used to amplify TCR beta CDR3 regions. PCR amplification bias was corrected using a synthetic template baseline for primer optimization and computational correction. The authors processed their data as follows. Reads were annotated to V, D and J genes per IMGT and analyzed with immunoSEQ Analyzer, keeping only productive sequences. To calculate clonality, Shannon entropy was normalized by log2 of the number of productive unique sequences and then subtracted from one. For each patient and control, public and private clones were evaluated among the 100 most prevalent clones. A clone was defined as Susac-specific if it was absent from the healthy and MS cohorts, from some 1,100 published viral clones and from other ImmuneACCESS disease sequences. TCRdb's own reprocessing of the public reads used fastp at Q25 and MiXCR and kept productive beta chains. Rows with one shared CDR3 protein collapse into an entry with the most common genes and DNA. The V and J calls come from TCRdb's annotation, not from the publication. Counted in this sample were under 200,000 distinct CDR3 sequences; about 90% of them appeared once. 0.08% of the sample lies in the top ten.

This sample is drawn from a study of CD8 T cells in Susac syndrome (dated by TCRdb to the late 2010s). In terms of the full investigation: Repertoire sequencing was used to test whether CD8+ T cell activation and differentiation in Susac syndrome was antigen driven.

CDR3 length: 18 amino acids, cysteine to phenylalanine. Only the CDR3 part of the read is kept: 54 bases, read in frame from the first base. As encoded in the germline V gene, CDR1 is MNHNS while CDR2 is SASEGT. Clipping removes 6 bases from V and 5 bases from J, with 18 as the unmatched junction base count. Overall study results and their limits: The number of individuals in the TCR sequencing and HLA analysis was acknowledged as relatively small.

The source of this sequence is a human donor in good health. The sequenced sample was CD4+ T cells from PBMCs. This chain joins TRBV6-1 to TRBJ2-5; 10 bases in the middle match TRBD2. The nucleotides read TGTGCCAGCAGACTTACGAGCGGGGCTAGCGGGAGTAGGGAGACCCAGTACTTC. It specifies CASRLTSGASGSRETQYF.